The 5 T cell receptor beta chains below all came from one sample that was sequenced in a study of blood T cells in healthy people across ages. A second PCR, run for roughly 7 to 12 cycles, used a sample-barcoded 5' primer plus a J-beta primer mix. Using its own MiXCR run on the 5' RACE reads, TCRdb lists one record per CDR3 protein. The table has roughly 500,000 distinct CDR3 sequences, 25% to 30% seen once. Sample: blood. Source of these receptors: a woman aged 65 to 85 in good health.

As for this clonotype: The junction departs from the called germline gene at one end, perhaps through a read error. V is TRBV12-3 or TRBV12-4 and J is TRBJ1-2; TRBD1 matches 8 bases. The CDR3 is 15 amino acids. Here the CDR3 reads CASSYSLGQGAGYSF. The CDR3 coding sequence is TGTGCCAGCAGTTATTCATTAGGGCAGGGGGCAGGCTACTCCTTC.

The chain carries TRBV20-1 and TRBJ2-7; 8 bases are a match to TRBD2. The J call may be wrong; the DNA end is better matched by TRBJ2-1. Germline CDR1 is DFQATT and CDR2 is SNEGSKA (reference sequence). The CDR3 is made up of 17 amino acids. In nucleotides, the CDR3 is TGCAGTGCTAGAGTCGGGGGGGCCATCGTGCGAAATCATGAGCAGTTCTTC. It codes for CSARVGGAIVRNHEQFF.

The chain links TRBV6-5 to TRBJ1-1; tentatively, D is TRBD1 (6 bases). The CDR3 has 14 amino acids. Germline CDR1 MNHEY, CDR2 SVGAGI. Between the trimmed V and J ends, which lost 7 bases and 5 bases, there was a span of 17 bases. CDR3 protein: CASTPPGRGTEAFF. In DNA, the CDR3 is TGTGCCAGCACGCCGCCAGGGAGGGGGACTGAAGCTTTCTTT.

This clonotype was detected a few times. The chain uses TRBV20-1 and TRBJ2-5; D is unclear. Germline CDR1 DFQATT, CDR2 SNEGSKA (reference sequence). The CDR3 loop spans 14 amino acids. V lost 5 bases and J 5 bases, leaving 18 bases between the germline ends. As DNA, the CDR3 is TGCAGTGCTCCGGTTGGGAAGGGTTCGGAGACCCAGTACTTC. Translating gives CSAPVGKGSETQYF.

The CDR3 sequence: CASSGSSGVRQETQYF. CDR3 DNA sequence: TGTGCCAGCAGCGGGAGTAGCGGGGTTAGGCAAGAGACCCAGTACTTC. The rearrangement links TRBV9 to TRBJ2-5; 8 bases align to TRBD2. The V gene end was trimmed by 3 bases and the J gene end by 2 bases; junction bases not matched to a gene: 9. Germline V gives CDR1 SGDLS, CDR2 YYNGEE. The CDR3 loop spans 16 amino acids.